These 15 T cell receptor beta chains came from one sample sequenced in a study of breast tumors, draining lymph nodes, adjacent tissues. TCRdb recomputed calls from the multiplex PCR reads with MiXCR, one row per CDR3 protein. The table has about 150,000 distinct CDR3 sequences, about 20% seen once; the top ten hold roughly 2.7%. The lymph nodes were axillary draining lymph nodes from breast cancer patients. The sample comprised axillary lymph node tissue. The receptors were sampled from a female donor with breast cancer. Some clones in this sample may be carry-over from other donors' samples.

The table lists this clonotype with many counts. The chain recombines TRBV6-1 with TRBJ1-5; tentative D call: TRBD1 (5 bases). Trimming shortened V by 8 bases and J by 1 base, and 18 bases separated the two germline ends. The CDR3 runs 16 residues. CDR1 is MNHNS and CDR2 is SASEGT in the germline V gene. In DNA form, the CDR3 reads TGTGCCAGCTCCCGGGACCGCCGGTTCAGCAATCAGCCCCAGCATTTT. Translation gives CASSRDRRFSNQPQHF.

This clonotype was seen repeatedly, ten times or more. This chain connects TRBV6-2 or TRBV6-3 to TRBJ1-5, with a possible D match to TRBD1 (6 bases). The germline V gene has CDR1 MNHEY and CDR2 SVGEGT. CDR3 length: 13 amino acids. Deletions cut 5 bases from V and 8 bases from J, with 13 bases between. CDR3 nucleotide sequence: TGTGCCAGCAGTGACCGGACAGCAAAGCCCCAGCATTTT. Residues: CASSDRTAKPQHF.

The chain recombines TRBV7-9 with TRBJ2-7, with D perhaps TRBD1 or TRBD2 (5 bases each). There are 15 residues in the CDR3. Germline-derived CDR1 and CDR2 are SEHNR and FQNEAQ (reference sequence). V was trimmed by 3 bases and J by 0 bases, leaving 12 bases between them. CDR3 in DNA: TGTGCCAGCAGCTTGGGACCCGCGGACTCCTACGAGCAGTACTTC. Its protein is CASSLGPADSYEQYF.

In regard to this clonotype: This clone may be a read error of a much larger clone one base away. The chain couples TRBV6-5 to TRBJ1-3; D is perhaps TRBD1 (6 bases). This CDR3 comprises 17 residues. CDR1 is MNHEY, CDR2 SVGAGI, per germline. The CDR3: CASSYTGQGGGGNTIHF. CDR3 sequence (DNA): TGTGCCAGCAGTTACACAGGGCAGGGAGGAGGAGGAAACACCATACATTTT.

As for this clonotype: A read error may explain this, as a much larger clone is one base away. The chain uses TRBV11-2 and TRBJ2-1; unclear D gene. Trimming took off 5 bases at V and 2 bases at J, with 13 bases between the two ends. CDR3 size: 15 residues. The germline gives CDR1 SGHAT, CDR2 FQNNGV. The DNA for the CDR3 is TGTGCCAGCAGCACCCGACCAGCAGCCTACAATGAGCAGTTCTTC. Residues: CASSTRPAAYNEQFF.

This clonotype was seen repeatedly, ten times or more. A read error may produce the germline difference seen at one junction end. J is TRBJ2-2 and V is TRBV7-7; TRBD1 matches at 8 bases. CDR3 length: 15 amino acids. Germline CDR1 reads SSHAT; CDR2 reads FNYEAQ (reference sequence). In nucleotides, the CDR3 is TGTGCTAGCAGCACAGGGACAGGGAACACCGGGGAGCTGTTTTTT. Amino acids: CASSTGTGNTGELFF.

CDR3 nucleotide sequence: TGTGCCAGCCAGGGGCGGGGCGAGCAGTACTTC. Translating it yields CASQGRGEQYF. V is TRBV28 and J is TRBJ2-7; D is tentatively TRBD1 or TRBD2 (6 bases each). Germline assignment: CDR1 MDHEN and CDR2 SYDVKM. Trimming stripped 8 bases from V and 6 bases from J, with 11 bases between. There are 11 residues in the CDR3.

This clonotype was detected many times. The CDR3 reads CASSRSTTGANVLTF. CDR3 sequence (DNA): TGTGCCAGCAGCCGGAGCACGACTGGGGCCAACGTCCTGACTTTC. V is TRBV7-2 and J is TRBJ2-6, with unresolved D. This CDR3 has 15 residues. Per the germline V gene, CDR1 is SGHTA and CDR2 is FQGNSA. Trimming removed 5 bases from V and 2 bases from J, with 10 bases in between. Looking up the rest from reference TRBV7-2 and TRBJ2-6 gives the full variable domain: GAGVSQSPSNKVTEKGKDVELRCDPISGHTALYWYRQSLGQGLEFLIYFQGNSAPDKSGLPSDRFSAERTGGSVSTLTIQRTQQEDSAVYLCASSRSTTGANVLTFGAGSRLTVL.

This clonotype showed up just a few times. The chain carries TRBV5-1 and TRBJ2-1; weak D call: TRBD1 (6 bases). CDR1 is SGHRS and CDR2 is YFSETQ in the germline V gene. This CDR3 is built from 15 residues. The V and J ends lost 4 bases and 0 bases respectively, with 11 bases between them. The CDR3 sequence: CASSRADSSYNEQFF. The CDR3 region has the DNA TGCGCCAGCAGCCGAGCGGACAGCTCCTACAATGAGCAGTTCTTC. Variable domain in full (rest from reference TRBV5-1 and TRBJ2-1): KAGVTQTPRYLIKTRGQQVTLSCSPISGHRSVSWYQQTPGQGLQFLFEYFSETQRNKGNFPGRFSGRQFSNSRSEMNVSTLELGDSALYLCASSRADSSYNEQFFGPGTRLTVL.

A note on this clonotype: A much larger clone lies one base from this, so it may be a read error. The rearrangement links TRBV19 to TRBJ2-7; no definite D call. Germline V gene sequence: CDR1 LNHDA, CDR2 SQIVND (reference sequence). The CDR3 is 15 residues long. CDR3 amino acids: CAGSPRFAGIYEQYF. The CDR3 nucleotides read TGTGCCGGTAGCCCCAGGTTTGCAGGAATTTACGAGCAGTACTTC.

This clonotype was detected many times. V is TRBV7-2 and J is TRBJ2-3; 9 nucleotides agree with TRBD1. Trimming removed 5 bases from V and 4 bases from J; junction bases left unmatched: 7. From germline, CDR1 is SGHTA and CDR2 FQGNSA. CDR3 length: 15 residues. The CDR3 protein is CASSPGTGFADTQYF. The CDR3 region has the DNA TGTGCCAGCAGCCCGGGGACAGGGTTCGCAGATACGCAGTATTTT.

This clonotype was counted ten times or more. The V and J genes are TRBV20-1 and TRBJ2-5; weak D call: TRBD1 (6 bases). Germline CDR1 DFQATT, CDR2 SNEGSKA (reference sequence). The CDR3 totals 13 residues. V gave up 6 bases and J gave up 5 bases, with 16 bases separating them. The CDR3 reads CSAAGRGRETQYF. CDR3 coding DNA: TGCAGTGCCGCAGGCAGGGGTCGGGAGACCCAGTACTTC.

Concerning this clonotype: One base away lies a much larger clone, so this may be a sequencing read error. J is TRBJ1-2 and V is TRBV6-5; possibly TRBD1 for D (6 bases). The CDR3 loop spans 15 amino acids. CDR1 is MNHEY, CDR2 SVGAGI, per germline. The V and J ends lost 4 bases and 6 bases respectively, with 18 bases between them. In DNA, the CDR3 is TGTGCCAGCAGTTCCCGCCTGAGGGGGGAGGATGGCTACACCTTC. Its protein is CASSSRLRGEDGYTF.

This clonotype was seen at least ten times. The chain links TRBV24-1 to TRBJ2-3; 8 bases match TRBD2. The CDR3 has 13 residues. With V trimmed by 12 bases and J by 4 bases, 8 bases remained unmatched. Germline CDR1 and CDR2: KGHDR and SFDVKD. In nucleotides, the CDR3 is TGTGCCTCCCAGCGGGAGTGGGCAGATACGCAGTATTTT. Protein sequence: CASQREWADTQYF.

The rearrangement joins TRBV5-4 to TRBJ1-2; TRBD1 might be the D (5 bases). This CDR3 has 16 residues. Germline loops: CDR1 SGHNT, CDR2 YYREEE (reference sequence). V was clipped by 0 bases and J by 0 bases, with 12 bases between them. CDR3 region: CASSLAGGRANYGYTF. The CDR3 DNA reads as TGTGCCAGCAGCTTGGCGGGGGGGAGAGCTAACTATGGCTACACCTTC.